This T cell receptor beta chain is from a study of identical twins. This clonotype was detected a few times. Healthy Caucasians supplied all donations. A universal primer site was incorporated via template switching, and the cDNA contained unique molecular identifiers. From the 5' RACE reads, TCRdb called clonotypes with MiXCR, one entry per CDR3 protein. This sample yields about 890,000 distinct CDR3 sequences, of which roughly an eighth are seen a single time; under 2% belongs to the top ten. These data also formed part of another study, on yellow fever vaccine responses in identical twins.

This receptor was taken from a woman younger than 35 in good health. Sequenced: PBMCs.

The CDR3: CASSPSERSRAFF. As DNA, the CDR3 is TGTGCCAGCAGCCCCTCCGAAAGGTCTCGGGCTTTCTTT. The J gene is TRBJ1-1, the V gene TRBV14; D is unresolved. CDR1 is SGHDN and CDR2 is FVKESK in the germline V gene. V was cut by 4 bases and J by 11 bases, with 17 bases left in between. The CDR3 is 13 amino acids.